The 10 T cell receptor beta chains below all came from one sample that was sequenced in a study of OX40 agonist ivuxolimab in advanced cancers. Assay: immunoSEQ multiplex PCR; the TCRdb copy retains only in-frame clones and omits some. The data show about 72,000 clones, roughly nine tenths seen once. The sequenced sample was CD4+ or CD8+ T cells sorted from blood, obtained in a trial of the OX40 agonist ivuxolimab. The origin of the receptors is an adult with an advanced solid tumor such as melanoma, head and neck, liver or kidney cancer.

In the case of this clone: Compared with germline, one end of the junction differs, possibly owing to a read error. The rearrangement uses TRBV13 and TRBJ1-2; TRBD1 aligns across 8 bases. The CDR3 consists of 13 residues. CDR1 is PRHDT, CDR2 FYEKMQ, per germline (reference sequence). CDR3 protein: CAGSYGQGGGYTF. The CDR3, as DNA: TGTGCCGGCAGCTACGGACAGGGAGGGGGCTACACCTTC. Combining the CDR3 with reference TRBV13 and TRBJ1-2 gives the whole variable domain AAGVIQSPRHLIKEKRETATLKCYPIPRHDTVYWYQQGPGQDPQFLISFYEKMQSDKGSIPDRFSAQQFSDYHSELNMSSLELGDSALYFCAGSYGQGGGYTFGSGTRLTVV.

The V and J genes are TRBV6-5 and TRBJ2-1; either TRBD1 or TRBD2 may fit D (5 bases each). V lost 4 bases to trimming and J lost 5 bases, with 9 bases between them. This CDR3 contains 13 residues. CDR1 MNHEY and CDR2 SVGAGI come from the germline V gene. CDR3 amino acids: CASSWGNNNEQFF. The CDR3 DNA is TGTGCCAGCAGTTGGGGGAATAACAATGAGCAGTTCTTC.

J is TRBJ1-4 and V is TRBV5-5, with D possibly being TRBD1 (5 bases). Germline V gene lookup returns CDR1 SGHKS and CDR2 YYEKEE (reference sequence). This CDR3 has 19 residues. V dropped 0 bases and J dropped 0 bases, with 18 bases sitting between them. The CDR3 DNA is TGTGCCAGCAGCTTGGTAGGGACTCTTTCTCCTGCAACTAATGAAAAACTGTTTTTT. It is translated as CASSLVGTLSPATNEKLFF.

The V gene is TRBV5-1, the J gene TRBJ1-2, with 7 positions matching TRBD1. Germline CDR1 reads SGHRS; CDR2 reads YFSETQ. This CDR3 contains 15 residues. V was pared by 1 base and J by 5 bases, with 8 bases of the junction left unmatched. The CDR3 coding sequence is TGCGCCAGCAGCTTGTGGGACAGCGGGGGATATGGCTACACCTTC. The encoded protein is CASSLWDSGGYGYTF. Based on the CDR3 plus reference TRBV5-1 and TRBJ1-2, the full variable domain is KAGVTQTPRYLIKTRGQQVTLSCSPISGHRSVSWYQQTPGQGLQFLFEYFSETQRNKGNFPGRFSGRQFSNSRSEMNVSTLELGDSALYLCASSLWDSGGYGYTFGSGTRLTVV.

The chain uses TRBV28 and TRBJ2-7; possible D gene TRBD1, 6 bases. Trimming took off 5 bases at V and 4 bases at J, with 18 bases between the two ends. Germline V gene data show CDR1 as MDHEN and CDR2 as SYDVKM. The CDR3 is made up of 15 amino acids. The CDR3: CASSPRGAGVYEQYF. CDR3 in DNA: TGTGCCAGCAGTCCCCGAGGGGCAGGGGTTTACGAGCAGTACTTC.

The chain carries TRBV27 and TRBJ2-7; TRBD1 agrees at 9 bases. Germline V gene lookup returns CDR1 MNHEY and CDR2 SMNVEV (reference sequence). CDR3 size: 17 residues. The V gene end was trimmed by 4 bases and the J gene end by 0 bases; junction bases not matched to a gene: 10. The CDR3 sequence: CASSSYRLQGASYEQYF. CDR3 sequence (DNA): TGTGCCAGCAGTTCCTATAGATTACAGGGGGCCTCCTACGAGCAGTACTTC.

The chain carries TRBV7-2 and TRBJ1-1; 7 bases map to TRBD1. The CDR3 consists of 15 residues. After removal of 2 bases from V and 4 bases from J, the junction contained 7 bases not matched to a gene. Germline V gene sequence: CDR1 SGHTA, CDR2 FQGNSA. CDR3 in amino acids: CASSLRQGGFTEAFF. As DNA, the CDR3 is TGTGCCAGCAGCTTAAGACAGGGAGGGTTCACTGAAGCTTTCTTT.

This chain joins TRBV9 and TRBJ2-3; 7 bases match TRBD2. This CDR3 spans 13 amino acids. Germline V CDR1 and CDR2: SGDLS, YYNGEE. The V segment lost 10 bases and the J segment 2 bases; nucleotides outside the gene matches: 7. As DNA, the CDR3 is TGTGCCGGGAGGGACTCATACACAGATACGCAGTATTTT. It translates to CAGRDSYTDTQYF.

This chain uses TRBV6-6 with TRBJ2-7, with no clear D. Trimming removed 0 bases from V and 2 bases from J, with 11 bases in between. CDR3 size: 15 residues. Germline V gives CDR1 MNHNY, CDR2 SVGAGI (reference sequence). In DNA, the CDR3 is TGTGCCAGCAGTTACTCAGGAGTCTTGACCTACGAGCAGTACTTC. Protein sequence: CASSYSGVLTYEQYF.

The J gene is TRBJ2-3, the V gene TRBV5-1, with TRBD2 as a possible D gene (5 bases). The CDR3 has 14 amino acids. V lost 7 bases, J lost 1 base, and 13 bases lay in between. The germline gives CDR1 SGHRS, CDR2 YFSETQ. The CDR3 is CASLDLGGTDTQYF. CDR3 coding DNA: TGCGCCAGCTTGGACTTAGGAGGCACAGATACGCAGTATTTT.